The clone carrying this TCR beta chain was counted many times. Separate cDNA molecules each had unique molecular identifiers attached to them. TCRdb re-derived calls from the 5' RACE reads in MiXCR, one entry per CDR3 protein. Here the sample spans just under 45,000 distinct CDR3 sequences, under 13% being singletons. The entry originates in a study of early T cells in non-severe SARS-CoV-2 infection. Looking at the study overall: Sequencing targeted bulk RNA from unsorted whole blood, leaving chains unpaired.

The CDR3 consists of 13 residues. Per the germline V gene, CDR1 is SEHNR and CDR2 is FQNEAQ (reference sequence). The V and J ends lost 8 bases and 3 bases respectively, with 12 bases between them. This chain uses TRBV7-9 with TRBJ2-3, with D unresolved. Sequenced sample: whole blood. This sequence originates from an adult who was a healthcare worker with PCR-confirmed SARS-CoV-2 infection or an uninfected control (not recorded which). Here the CDR3 DNA reads TGTGCCAGCTTCAACCTGGCAACAGATACGCAGTATTTT. The encoded protein is CASFNLATDTQYF.